The TCR beta chain under discussion was sequenced for a study of Graves' ophthalmopathy and Graves' hyperthyroidism. Amplification of TCR beta CDR3 regions used RNA transcripts. HTBI primers primed a first-round RT-PCR, and a second-round multiplex PCR followed. TCRdb reprocessed the multiplex PCR reads via MiXCR and lists one record per CDR3 protein. The top ten hold 44% of the sample, which has about 700,000 distinct CDR3 sequences, roughly 41% seen once. This CDR3 spans 16 amino acids. CDR1 is SGHAT and CDR2 is FQNNGV in the germline V gene. V lost 3 bases and J lost 0; bases outside the gene matches: 4.

This chain links TRBV11-2 with TRBJ1-2; TRBD1 matches at 10 bases. This sequence originates from an adult man with Graves' ophthalmopathy. The sequencing input was peripheral blood. This CDR3 reads CASSFGTGVSNYGYTF. CDR3 coding DNA: TGTGCCAGCAGCTTCGGGACAGGGGTTTCTAACTATGGCTACACCTTC. The whole variable domain, filled in from reference TRBV11-2 and TRBJ1-2, reads EAGVAQSPRYKIIEKRQSVAFWCNPISGHATLYWYQQILGQGPKLLIQFQNNGVVDDSQLPKDRFSAERLKGVDSTLKIQPAKLEDSAVYLCASSFGTGVSNYGYTFGSGTRLTVV.